This T cell receptor beta chain was captured in a study of blood T cell repertoires in COVID-19. The wider study: Samples came from the United States, Italy and Spain, spanning acute and convalescent COVID-19. T cells, B-cell-depleted T cells, or PBMCs supplied cDNA or gDNA.

Original data processing: Reference gene primer amplification in the assay estimated nucleated cell counts. The method was immunoSEQ multiplex PCR; TCRdb's version includes in-frame clones alone and lacks a portion of them. V, J and clone size are those of that table, while D and trimming were read from the DNA. The data contain 200,000 to 300,000 clones, over 75% of them singletons. This CDR3 is 13 amino acids long. Germline V lookup: CDR1 SNHLY, CDR2 FYNNEI. Trimming cost V 6 bases and J 8 bases, with 13 bases left between them. The chain uses TRBV2 and TRBJ2-2, with a tentative D call TRBD2 (6 bases). This TCR came from a human donor in a cohort sampled during active COVID-19. Input material: peripheral blood. CDR3 coding DNA: TGTGCCAGCAGGTTGTTGGCGGGAGGGGAGCTGTTTTTT. Amino acid sequence: CASRLLAGGELFF. The full variable domain, rest sourced from reference TRBV2 and TRBJ2-2, is EPEVTQTPSHQVTQMGQEVILRCVPISNHLYFYWYRQILGQKVEFLVSFYNNEISEKSEIFDDQFSVERPDGSNFTLKIRSTKLEDSAMYFCASRLLAGGELFFGEGSRLTVL.